Detailed here is one T cell receptor (beta chain). This record comes from a study of T cell responses to AZD1222 COVID-19 vaccine. Germline V lookup: CDR1 GTSNPN, CDR2 SVGIG (reference sequence). V gave up 0 bases and J gave up 9 bases, with 9 bases separating them. CDR3 size: 12 residues. Produced via immunoSEQ multiplex PCR; TCRdb's table is partial and in-frame only. The sample has 100,000 to 150,000 clones; roughly 93% are singletons. The receptor's source is an adult in good health. The chain links TRBV30 to TRBJ2-1, with D possibly TRBD2 on 5 matching bases. Source: peripheral blood, taken on day 0 of AZD1222 vaccination. CDR3 sequence reads: CAWSVHSAEQFF. In DNA, the CDR3 is TGTGCCTGGAGTGTACATAGCGCTGAGCAGTTCTTC.